This record looks at one TCR beta chain sequence and its context. What it binds is not known. The sample comes from a study of CD8 T cells in ankylosing spondylitis. Making use of molecular barcodes, quantitative 5'-RACE generated TCR beta libraries. From the 5' RACE reads, TCRdb called clonotypes with MiXCR, one entry per CDR3 protein. The sample holds about 200,000 distinct CDR3 sequences, 20% to 30% seen once. Germline assignment: CDR1 SGHRS and CDR2 YFSETQ. The J segment lost 7 bases and the V segment lost 1 base, leaving 11 bases of the junction unmatched. This CDR3 is 15 amino acids long. Study-wide results and caveats: There was a TCR beta motif, made of several highly homologous variants, that appeared characteristic of ankylosing spondylitis blood. Certain motif variants had earlier appeared in reactive arthritis synovial fluid and blood. CD8+ by phenotype, disease-linked clones were relatively rare in peripheral blood.

Sequencing input: blood, either unsorted or a sorted T cell fraction (not recorded which). V gene TRBV5-1 combines with J gene TRBJ2-7; 7 bases align to TRBD2. This receptor was identified in a male donor with ankylosing spondylitis or in good health (not recorded which). The CDR3 reads CASSLRASGVREQYF. CDR3 nucleotides: TGCGCCAGCAGCTTGAGAGCTAGCGGAGTTCGGGAGCAGTACTTC.